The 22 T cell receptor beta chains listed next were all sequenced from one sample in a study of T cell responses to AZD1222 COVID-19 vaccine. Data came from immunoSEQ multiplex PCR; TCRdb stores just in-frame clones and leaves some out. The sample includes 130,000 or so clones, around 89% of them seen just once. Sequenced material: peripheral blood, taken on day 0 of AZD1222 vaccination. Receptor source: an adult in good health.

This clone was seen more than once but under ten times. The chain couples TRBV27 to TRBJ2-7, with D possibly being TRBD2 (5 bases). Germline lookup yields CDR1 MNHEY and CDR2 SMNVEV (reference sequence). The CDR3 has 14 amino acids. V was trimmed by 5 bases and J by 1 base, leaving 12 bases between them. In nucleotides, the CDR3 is TGTGCCAGCAGTCCCCTTAGGAGGTCCTACGAGCAGTACTTC. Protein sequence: CASSPLRRSYEQYF.

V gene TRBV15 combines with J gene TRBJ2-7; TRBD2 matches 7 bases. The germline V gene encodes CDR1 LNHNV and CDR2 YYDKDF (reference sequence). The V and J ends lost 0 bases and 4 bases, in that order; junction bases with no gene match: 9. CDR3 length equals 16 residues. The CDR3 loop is CATSRDGASGGYEQYF. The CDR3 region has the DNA TGTGCCACCAGCAGAGATGGGGCTAGCGGAGGATACGAGCAGTACTTC.

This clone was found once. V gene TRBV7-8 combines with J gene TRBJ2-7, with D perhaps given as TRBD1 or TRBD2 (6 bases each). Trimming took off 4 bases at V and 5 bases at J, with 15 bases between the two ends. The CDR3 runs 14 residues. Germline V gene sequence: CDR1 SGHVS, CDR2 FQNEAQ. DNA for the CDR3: TGTGCCAGCAGCTCCCGGAGGGGGGTTAACGAGCAGTACTTC. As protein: CASSSRRGVNEQYF.

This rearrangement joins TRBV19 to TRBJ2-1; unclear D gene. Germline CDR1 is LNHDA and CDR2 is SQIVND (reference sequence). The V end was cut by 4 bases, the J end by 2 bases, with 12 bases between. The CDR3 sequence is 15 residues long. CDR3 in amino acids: CASSSHGPPYNEQFF. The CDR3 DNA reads TGTGCCAGTAGTAGTCACGGTCCCCCCTACAATGAGCAGTTCTTC.

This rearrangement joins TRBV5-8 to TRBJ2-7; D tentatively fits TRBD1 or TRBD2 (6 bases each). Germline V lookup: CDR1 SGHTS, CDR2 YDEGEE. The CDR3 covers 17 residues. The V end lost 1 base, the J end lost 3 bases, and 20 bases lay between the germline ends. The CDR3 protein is CASSLYDGRGGHYEQYF. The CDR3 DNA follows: TGTGCCAGCAGCTTGTATGACGGCAGGGGAGGTCACTACGAGCAGTACTTC.

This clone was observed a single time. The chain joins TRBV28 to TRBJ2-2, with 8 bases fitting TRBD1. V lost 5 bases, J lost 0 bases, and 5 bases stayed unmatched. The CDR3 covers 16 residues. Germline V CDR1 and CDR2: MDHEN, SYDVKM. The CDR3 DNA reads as TGTGCCAGCAGTCCTCGGGACAGGTCGAACACCGGGGAGCTGTTTTTT. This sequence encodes CASSPRDRSNTGELFF.

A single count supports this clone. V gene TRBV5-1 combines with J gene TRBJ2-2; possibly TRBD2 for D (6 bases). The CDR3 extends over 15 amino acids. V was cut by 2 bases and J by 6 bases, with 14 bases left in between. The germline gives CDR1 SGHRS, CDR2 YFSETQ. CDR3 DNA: TGCGCCAGCAGCTTCTCCGTGCCGGGGGCCGGGGAGCTGTTTTTT. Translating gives CASSFSVPGAGELFF. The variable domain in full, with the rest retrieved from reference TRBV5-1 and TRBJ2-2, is KAGVTQTPRYLIKTRGQQVTLSCSPISGHRSVSWYQQTPGQGLQFLFEYFSETQRNKGNFPGRFSGRQFSNSRSEMNVSTLELGDSALYLCASSFSVPGAGELFFGEGSRLTVL.

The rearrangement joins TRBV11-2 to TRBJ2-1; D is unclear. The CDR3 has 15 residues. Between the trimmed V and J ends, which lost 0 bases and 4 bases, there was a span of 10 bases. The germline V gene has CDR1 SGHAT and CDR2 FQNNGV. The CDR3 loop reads CASSLDPPGYNEQFF. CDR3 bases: TGTGCCAGCAGCTTAGATCCCCCCGGTTACAATGAGCAGTTCTTC.

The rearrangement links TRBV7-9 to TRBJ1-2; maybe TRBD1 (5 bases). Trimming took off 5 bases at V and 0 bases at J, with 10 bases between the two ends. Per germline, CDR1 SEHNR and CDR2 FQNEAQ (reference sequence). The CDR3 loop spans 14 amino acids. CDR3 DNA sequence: TGTGCCAGCAGCGGCGGGGCCTCTAACTATGGCTACACCTTC. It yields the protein CASSGGASNYGYTF.

The CDR3 DNA follows: TGTGCCAGCAGCGTATTCGGAGGCTCTGGAAACACCATATATTTT. It codes for CASSVFGGSGNTIYF. This sequence joins TRBV9 and TRBJ1-3; unclear D gene. V lost 1 base and J 0 bases, leaving 8 bases between the germline ends. The CDR3 has 15 amino acids. Germline V gives CDR1 SGDLS, CDR2 YYNGEE.

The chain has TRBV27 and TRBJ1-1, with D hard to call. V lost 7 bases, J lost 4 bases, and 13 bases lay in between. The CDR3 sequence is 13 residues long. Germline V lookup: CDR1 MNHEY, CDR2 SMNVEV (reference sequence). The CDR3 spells CASTWGAGTEAFF. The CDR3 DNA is TGTGCCAGCACCTGGGGAGCCGGCACTGAAGCTTTCTTT.

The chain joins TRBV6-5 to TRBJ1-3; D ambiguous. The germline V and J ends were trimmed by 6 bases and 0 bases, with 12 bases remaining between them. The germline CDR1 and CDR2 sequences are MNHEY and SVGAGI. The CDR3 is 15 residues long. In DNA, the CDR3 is TGTGCCAGCAGCCCCGACACAGTCTCTGGAAACACCATATATTTT. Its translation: CASSPDTVSGNTIYF.

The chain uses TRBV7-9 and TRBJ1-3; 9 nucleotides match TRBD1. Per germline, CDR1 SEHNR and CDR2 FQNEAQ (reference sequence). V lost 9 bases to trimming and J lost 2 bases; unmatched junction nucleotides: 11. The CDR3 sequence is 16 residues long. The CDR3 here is CARVKTGTGTGNTIYF. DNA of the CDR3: TGTGCCAGGGTGAAAACAGGGACAGGGACTGGAAACACCATATATTTT.

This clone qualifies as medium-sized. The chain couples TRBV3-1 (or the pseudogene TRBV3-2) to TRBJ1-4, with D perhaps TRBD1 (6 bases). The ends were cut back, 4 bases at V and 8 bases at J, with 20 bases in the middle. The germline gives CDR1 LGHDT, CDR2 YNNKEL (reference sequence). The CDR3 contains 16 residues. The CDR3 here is CASSPVAMGAGEKLFF. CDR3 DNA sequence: TGTGCCAGCAGCCCAGTGGCCATGGGGGCGGGGGAAAAACTGTTTTTT.

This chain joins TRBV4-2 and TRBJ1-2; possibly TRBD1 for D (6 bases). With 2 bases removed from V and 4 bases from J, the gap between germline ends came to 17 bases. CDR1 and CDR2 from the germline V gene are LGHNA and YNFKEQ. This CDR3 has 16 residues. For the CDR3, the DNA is TGTGCCAGCAGCCAACCAGGAGAGGGGGAGCCCTATGGCTACACCTTC. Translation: CASSQPGEGEPYGYTF.

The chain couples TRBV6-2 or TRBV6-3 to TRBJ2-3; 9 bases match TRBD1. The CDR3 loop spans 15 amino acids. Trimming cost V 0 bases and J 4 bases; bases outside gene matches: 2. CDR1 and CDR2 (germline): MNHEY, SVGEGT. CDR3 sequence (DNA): TGTGCCAGCAGTTACTCTTACAGGGGGCCAGATACGCAGTATTTT. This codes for CASSYSYRGPDTQYF.

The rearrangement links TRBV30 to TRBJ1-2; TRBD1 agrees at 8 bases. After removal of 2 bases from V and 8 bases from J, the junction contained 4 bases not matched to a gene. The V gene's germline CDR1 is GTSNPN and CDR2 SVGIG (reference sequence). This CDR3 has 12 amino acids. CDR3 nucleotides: TGTGCCTGGAGTAGGACAGGGAGGGGCTACACCTTC. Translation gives CAWSRTGRGYTF.

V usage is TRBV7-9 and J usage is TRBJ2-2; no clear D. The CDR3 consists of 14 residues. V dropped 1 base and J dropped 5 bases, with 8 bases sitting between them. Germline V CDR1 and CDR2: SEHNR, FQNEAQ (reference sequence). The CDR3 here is CASSLGLSTGELFF. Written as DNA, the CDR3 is TGTGCCAGCAGCTTAGGACTTTCTACCGGGGAGCTGTTTTTT.

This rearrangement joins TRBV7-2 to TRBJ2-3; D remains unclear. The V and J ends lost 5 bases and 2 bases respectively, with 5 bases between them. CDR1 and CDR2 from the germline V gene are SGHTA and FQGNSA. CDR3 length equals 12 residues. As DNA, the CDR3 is TGTGCCAGCAGCCTATACACAGATACGCAGTATTTT. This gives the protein CASSLYTDTQYF.

The CDR3, as DNA: TGTGCCAGCAGGGTAGTGCGGGAGACAGATACGCAGTATTTT. Translated: CASRVVRETDTQYF. The chain is built from TRBV2 and TRBJ2-3, with TRBD2 matching 7 bases. J lost 3 bases, V lost 6 bases, and 6 bases had no gene match. The CDR3 length is 14 residues. CDR1 is SNHLY and CDR2 is FYNNEI in the germline V gene.

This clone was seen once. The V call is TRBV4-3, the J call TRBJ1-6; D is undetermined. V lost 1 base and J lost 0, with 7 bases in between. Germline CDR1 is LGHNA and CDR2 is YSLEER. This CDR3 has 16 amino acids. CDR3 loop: CASSQVWGSYNSPLHF. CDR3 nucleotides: TGCGCCAGCAGCCAAGTTTGGGGCTCCTATAATTCACCCCTCCACTTT.

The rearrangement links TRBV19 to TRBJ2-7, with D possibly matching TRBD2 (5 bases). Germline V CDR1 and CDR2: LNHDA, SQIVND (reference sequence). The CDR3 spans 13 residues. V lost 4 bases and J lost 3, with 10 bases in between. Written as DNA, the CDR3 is TGTGCCAGTAGTAATTCACGGGACTACGAGCAGTACTTC. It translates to CASSNSRDYEQYF.